A selection of T cell receptor beta chains follows, all from one sample in a study of shared clonotypes between healthy human individuals. Assay used: immunoSEQ multiplex PCR; TCRdb lists only in-frame clones, some missing. The top ten clones hold approximately 1.5% of a sample with under 1,100,000 clones, about 80% of them seen once. The sample taken for sequencing was memory CD4+ T cells sorted from blood. All receptors derive from a young man in good health. Both conserved end residues are part of each CDR3. Fields, in order: J gene, D gene, clone size, V gene, CDR3 protein, CDR3 DNA. The D gene is left open where the match is weak. Rows may omit the clone size; those that give it use once, few, many or a size class.

>TRBJ1-4|TRBD1|NA|TRBV4-2
CASSQGTDNEKLFF
TGTGCCAGCAGCCAGGGGACAGATAATGAAAAACTGTTTTTT
>TRBJ1-5|TRBD1|NA|TRBV19
CASSIGGGGQPQHF
TGTGCCAGTAGTATAGGAGGGGGCGGTCAGCCCCAGCATTTT
>TRBJ2-7|NA|once|TRBV14
CASALWAEYEQYF
TGTGCCAGCGCGCTGTGGGCGGAGTACGAGCAGTACTTC
>TRBJ2-3|TRBD2|NA|TRBV2
CATNQGLAGTDTQYF
TGTGCCACGAATCAGGGACTAGCGGGAACAGATACGCAGTATTTT
>TRBJ1-6|NA|many|TRBV2
CASSGTVYNSPLHF
TGTGCCAGCAGTGGGACAGTCTATAATTCACCCCTCCACTTT
>TRBJ2-1|TRBD2|NA|TRBV6-1
CASSVLAAFYNEQFF
TGTGCCAGCAGCGTACTAGCGGCCTTCTACAATGAGCAGTTCTTC
>TRBJ2-7|NA|NA|TRBV7-2
CASSPPGLQYEQYF
TGTGCCAGCAGCCCGCCGGGACTCCAGTACGAGCAGTACTTC
>TRBJ1-6|NA|few|TRBV6-1
CASSEEQSSPLHF
TGTGCCAGCAGTGAGGAACAGTCGTCACCCCTCCACTTT
>TRBJ2-3|NA|NA|TRBV7-9
CASSLRLPGTDTQYF
TGTGCCAGCAGCCTCCGACTACCAGGCACAGATACGCAGTATTTT
>TRBJ2-1|TRBD2|NA|TRBV7-2
CASSLARTRNEQFF
TGTGCCAGCAGCTTAGCTCGGACTAGGAATGAGCAGTTCTTC
>TRBJ2-2|TRBD2|NA|TRBV7-2
CASSLSSGRYTGELFF
TGTGCCAGCAGCCTTTCTAGCGGGAGGTACACCGGGGAGCTGTTTTTT
>TRBJ2-7|TRBD1|NA|TRBV18
CASSPGTGATYEQYF
TGTGCCAGCTCACCAGGGACAGGGGCGACCTACGAGCAGTACTTC
>TRBJ2-7|NA|few|TRBV7-8
CASSLVGGNEYEQYF
TGTGCCAGCAGCTTAGTGGGGGGTAATGAGTACGAGCAGTACTTC
>TRBJ2-7|TRBD1|NA|TRBV25-1
CASSDDRVGAYEQYF
TGTGCCAGCAGTGATGACAGGGTCGGAGCCTACGAGCAGTACTTC
>TRBJ2-7|NA|NA|TRBV2
CASSLSLTEQYF
TGTGCCAGCAGTCTAAGTTTAACCGAGCAGTACTTC
>TRBJ2-2|NA|once|TRBV7-6
CASSLEAPTLSGELFF
TGTGCCAGCAGCTTAGAAGCGCCCACCCTCAGCGGGGAGCTGTTTTTT
>TRBJ2-1|TRBD1|NA|TRBV5-1
CASSLQGVRYNEQFF
TGCGCCAGCAGCTTACAGGGGGTGCGGTACAATGAGCAGTTCTTC
>TRBJ2-7|NA|NA|TRBV6-1
CASSIEVREQYF
TGTGCCAGCAGCATAGAGGTGCGGGAGCAGTACTTC
>TRBJ2-3|TRBD2|NA|TRBV11-2
CASSEQLATSTDTQYF
TGTGCCAGCAGCGAACAACTAGCGACTAGCACAGATACGCAGTATTTT
>TRBJ2-2|TRBD2|NA|TRBV2
CASSLAGVGTGELFF
TGTGCCAGCAGCTTAGCGGGAGTAGGAACCGGGGAGCTGTTTTTT
>TRBJ2-5|NA|NA|TRBV5-4
CASSPVAGWGQETQYF
TGTGCCAGCAGCCCGGTTGCTGGCTGGGGCCAAGAGACCCAGTACTTC
>TRBJ2-7|NA|NA|TRBV4-1
CASSLKGPVLSYEQYF
TGCGCCAGCAGCCTAAAGGGGCCGGTACTCTCCTACGAGCAGTACTTC